This entry concerns a single TCR beta chain. The antigen remains undetermined. Method: immunoSEQ multiplex PCR; TCRdb's copy keeps in-frame clones and lacks some. Altogether fewer than 110,000 clones are present, around 84% being singletons, with the ten largest covering 2.5% to 3%. This specimen belongs to a study of T cell clones after liver transplantation. Study-level background: Patients counted as tolerant after at least one year off all immunosuppression, enzymes not exceeding twice normal.

Sorting of unstimulated PBMCs yielded separate CD3+CD4+ and CD3+CD8+ fractions. The ends were cut back, 4 bases at V and 3 bases at J, with 13 bases in the middle. Germline CDR1 LNHDA, CDR2 SQIVND (reference sequence). The CDR3 has 14 residues. Overall study results and limits: Graft donor-reactive T cells possibly entered the graft instead of undergoing deletion. A larger donor-reactive than third-party decline suggested partial antigen-specific deletion.

The chain combines TRBV19 with TRBJ2-7; D not certain. This TCR derives from a human patient who received a liver transplant. Some of the T cells might come from the graft donor. The source was CD4+ T cells from blood, collected around 48 months after liver transplant. CDR3 region: CASSTTPDGYEQYF. As DNA, the CDR3 is TGTGCCAGTAGTACAACTCCCGACGGCTACGAGCAGTACTTC. Supplemented by reference TRBV19 and TRBJ2-7, the full variable domain reads DGGITQSPKYLFRKEGQNVTLSCEQNLNHDAMYWYRQDPGQGLRLIYYSQIVNDFQKGDIAEGYSVSREKKESFPLTVTSAQKNPTAFYLCASSTTPDGYEQYFGPGTRLTVT.